These 32 T cell receptor beta chains originate from one sample sequenced in a study of CD8+ T cells in alopecia areata. RNA extraction and reverse transcription yielded cDNA as sequencing template. Sequencing was performed with immunoSEQ multiplex PCR; in TCRdb, only in-frame clones are kept and a portion is missing. Among about 210,000 clones listed, roughly 64% were seen once. The sample's treatment: oral pan-JAK inhibitor, 5-10 mg twice daily. The sample here was CD4+ T cells sorted from blood, taken at week 4, from a patient treated with tofacitinib. The source is a human donor with alopecia areata.

The sample holds one count of this clone. The gene calls are TRBV6-5 and TRBJ2-3; TRBD1 matches 8 bases. Trimming cost V 4 bases and J 4 bases; bases outside gene matches: 4. The CDR3 sequence is 14 residues long. Per germline, CDR1 MNHEY and CDR2 SVGAGI. The CDR3 is CASSSTGAADTQYF. In nucleotides, the CDR3 is TGTGCCAGCAGTTCGACAGGGGCGGCAGATACGCAGTATTTT.

The chain couples TRBV30 to TRBJ1-4; possibly TRBD1 for D (6 bases). From germline, CDR1 is GTSNPN and CDR2 SVGIG (reference sequence). The CDR3 spans 15 residues. Trimming took 5 bases from V and 0 from J, leaving 13 bases between them. The CDR3 is CAWSRQDPTNEKLFF. The CDR3 region has the DNA TGTGCCTGGTCCCGACAGGATCCAACTAATGAAAAACTGTTTTTT.

The chain uses TRBV7-6 and TRBJ2-5; D not resolved. Trimming took off 4 bases at V and 1 base at J, with 10 bases between the two ends. The CDR3 runs 14 residues. The germline V gene encodes CDR1 SGHVS and CDR2 FNYEAQ. CDR3 sequence (DNA): TGTGCCAGCAGCTCCCGACCTTTCCAAGAGACCCAGTACTTC. This codes for CASSSRPFQETQYF.

This clone is a singleton in its sample. The CDR3 ends on some other residue instead of the conserved phenylalanine or tryptophan, so this is likely a read error. The DNA is omitted, as the CDR3 cannot be located on it reliably, and the CDR3 follows TCRdb's listing. The CDR3 loop reads CASSLSRDTYL. The chain employs TRBV27 and TRBJ1-4; TRBD1, the D gene given by the table, was not confirmed from the DNA. 11 amino acids form the CDR3, both terminal residues included. CDR1 is MNHEY, CDR2 SMNVEV, per germline (reference sequence).

This clone was observed a few times. The chain uses TRBV18 and TRBJ1-1; 8 positions agree with TRBD1. From germline, CDR1 is KGHSH and CDR2 LQKENI. The trim removed 0 bases at V and 7 bases at J, leaving 10 bases unmatched. The CDR3 has 16 residues. Here the CDR3 DNA reads TGTGCCAGCTCACCACCGTCTGGCAGGGGGCCCCGTGAAGCTTTCTTT. This encodes CASSPPSGRGPREAFF.

The chain combines TRBV27 with TRBJ1-2; D is unresolved. In germline, CDR1 is MNHEY, CDR2 SMNVEV (reference sequence). V was cut by 8 bases and J by 13 bases, with 17 bases left in between. CDR3 length: 11 amino acids. CDR3 sequence: CASHSLGKSTF. CDR3 DNA: TGTGCCAGCCACAGTCTTGGGAAAAGCACCTTC.

The rearrangement uses TRBV5-1 and TRBJ1-6; maybe TRBD1 (5 bases). Trimming stripped 4 bases from V and 7 bases from J, with 15 bases between. The CDR3 runs 15 residues. Germline lookup yields CDR1 SGHRS and CDR2 YFSETQ. CDR3 sequence: CASSVNQGGNSPLHF. The DNA for the CDR3 is TGCGCCAGCAGCGTGAACCAGGGAGGGAATTCACCCCTCCACTTT.

This clone came up once. The chain carries TRBV2 and TRBJ2-3; TRBD2 matches 9 bases. There are 15 residues in the CDR3. From germline, CDR1 is SNHLY and CDR2 FYNNEI. With 9 bases clipped from V and 2 bases from J, the junction kept 9 bases outside the gene matches. The CDR3 protein is CARGLSGGNTDTQYF. The CDR3 nucleotides are TGTGCCAGGGGCCTTAGCGGGGGTAACACAGATACGCAGTATTTT.

This clone was observed a few times. Other DNA sequences from this sample encode an identical CDR3 as well. The chain uses TRBV6-6 and TRBJ1-1; TRBD1 is a possible D gene (5 bases). Deletions cut 1 base from V and 1 base from J, with 7 bases between. Germline CDR1 reads MNHNY; CDR2 reads SVGAGI (reference sequence). CDR3 size: 14 residues. The DNA for the CDR3 is TGTGCCAGCAGTTACTATGGGGGGAACACTGAAGCTTTCTTT. Translating gives CASSYYGGNTEAFF.

The table lists this clone with a count of one. The V and J genes are TRBV29-1 and TRBJ1-1, with D perhaps TRBD1 (6 bases). The CDR3 is 14 residues long. With 3 bases removed from V and 4 bases from J, the gap between germline ends came to 15 bases. Germline assignment: CDR1 SQVTM and CDR2 ANQGSEA. The CDR3 loop is CSVDHREGSTEAFF. The CDR3 nucleotides read TGCAGCGTTGACCACAGGGAGGGGAGCACTGAAGCTTTCTTT.

The chain uses TRBV5-1 and TRBJ1-1; unclear D gene. The CDR3 is 13 amino acids. The V gene's germline CDR1 is SGHRS and CDR2 YFSETQ. V dropped 4 bases and J dropped 3 bases, with 10 bases sitting between them. The CDR3 nucleotides read TGCGCCAGCAGCCCTGGACTGGACACTGAAGCTTTCTTT. It encodes CASSPGLDTEAFF.

For this clone: The sample carries other DNA sequences with the same CDR3. The rearrangement joins TRBV9 to TRBJ1-2; D gene ambiguous. Trimming removed 0 bases from V and 0 bases from J, with 3 bases in between. This CDR3 has 13 residues. Germline assignment: CDR1 SGDLS and CDR2 YYNGEE. The CDR3 nucleotides are TGTGCCAGCAGCGTAGACGCTAACTATGGCTACACCTTC. It specifies CASSVDANYGYTF.

The gene calls are TRBV29-1 and TRBJ1-4; a weak D match, TRBD1 (5 bases). The CDR3 runs 13 residues. Germline-derived CDR1 and CDR2 are SQVTM and ANQGSEA. The V end was cut by 5 bases, the J end by 7 bases, with 14 bases between. CDR3 DNA: TGCAGCGTTATGAGCAGGGTTGGTGAAAAACTGTTTTTT. It is translated as CSVMSRVGEKLFF.

J is TRBJ2-3 and V is TRBV27; D perhaps matches TRBD2 (6 bases). The CDR3 extends over 18 amino acids. Germline V gene data show CDR1 as MNHEY and CDR2 as SMNVEV (reference sequence). V shed 4 bases and J shed 1 base, with 21 bases lying between them. CDR3 in DNA: TGTGCCAGCAGTTCCGCGCTACGGGACTCCTGGGGCACAGATACGCAGTATTTT. It translates to CASSSALRDSWGTDTQYF.

This chain joins TRBV4-2 and TRBJ2-1, with 14 bases fitting TRBD2. This CDR3 comprises 18 residues. The V gene's germline CDR1 is LGHNA and CDR2 YNFKEQ. Unmatched junction bases numbered 13, after V lost 2 bases and J lost 10 bases. The CDR3 coding sequence is TGTGCCAGCAGCCAACCGGGACTAGCGGGGGTTGCCGCGGGCGAGCAGTTCTTC. Translation gives CASSQPGLAGVAAGEQFF.

The chain couples TRBV4-3 to TRBJ1-6; 7 bases line up with TRBD1. The CDR3 runs 17 residues. The trim removed 1 base at V and 11 bases at J, leaving 14 bases unmatched. CDR1 is LGHNA and CDR2 is YSLEER in the germline V gene. The CDR3 DNA sequence: TGCGCCAGCAGCCAAGCTCAAGGGGGGACAGTTCCTACACCCCTCCACTTT. Its protein product is CASSQAQGGTVPTPLHF.

V gene TRBV6-5 combines with J gene TRBJ2-4; TRBD1 matches at 9 bases. The CDR3 extends over 15 amino acids. V lost 4 bases, J lost 8 bases, and 9 bases stayed unmatched. Germline V lookup: CDR1 MNHEY, CDR2 SVGAGI. In nucleotides, the CDR3 is TGTGCCAGCAGTTGGACCGGACAGGGGTTTTACATTCAGTACTTC. Protein: CASSWTGQGFYIQYF.

This clone showed up just a few times. The gene calls are TRBV29-1 and TRBJ2-2; 8 bases are a match to TRBD1. Trimming cost V 6 bases and J 9 bases; bases outside gene matches: 12. Germline V gene data show CDR1 as SQVTM and CDR2 as ANQGSEA. The CDR3 is 14 amino acids. CDR3 nucleotide sequence: TGCAGCGTGGCGGACAGGGCCACCTTCCGGGAGCTGTTTTTT. Encoded protein: CSVADRATFRELFF.

Only a few counts were recorded for this clone. V gene TRBV27 combines with J gene TRBJ1-5, with unresolved D. Between the trimmed V and J ends, which lost 6 bases and 5 bases, there was a span of 8 bases. The germline CDR1 and CDR2 sequences are MNHEY and SMNVEV (reference sequence). The CDR3 is 12 residues long. CDR3 protein: CASRGGDQPQHF. In nucleotides, the CDR3 is TGTGCCAGCAGAGGTGGGGATCAGCCCCAGCATTTT.

V is TRBV6-5 and J is TRBJ1-1; D gene uncertain. The germline CDR1 and CDR2 sequences are MNHEY and SVGAGI. V was shortened by 7 bases and J by 1 base, with 16 bases between the two germline ends. The CDR3 is 15 residues long. The CDR3 region is CASTTPAGKNTEAFF. DNA for the CDR3: TGTGCCAGCACTACACCGGCGGGAAAGAACACTGAAGCTTTCTTT.

This clone showed up just a few times. The chain uses TRBV5-4 and TRBJ2-5; D unresolved. The germline gives CDR1 SGHNT, CDR2 YYREEE (reference sequence). Trimming stripped 4 bases from V and 1 base from J, with 11 bases between. The CDR3 has 14 amino acids. The chain's CDR3 is CASSLHALQETQYF. The DNA for the CDR3 is TGTGCCAGCAGCCTGCACGCACTCCAAGAGACCCAGTACTTC.

The chain is built from TRBV7-2 and TRBJ1-5; 9 positions agree with TRBD1. V lost 4 bases, J lost 4 bases, and 2 bases stayed unmatched. The CDR3 totals 14 residues. Germline V gene data show CDR1 as SGHTA and CDR2 as FQGNSA. CDR3 nucleotides: TGTGCCAGCAGCTCCGGACAGGGGAATCAGCCCCAGCATTTT. This translates into CASSSGQGNQPQHF.

The CDR3 region is CASSPQNTGELFF. CDR3 coding DNA: TGTGCCAGCAGCCCCCAGAACACCGGGGAGCTGTTTTTT. This sequence joins TRBV14 and TRBJ2-2, with D uncertain. Per the germline V gene, CDR1 is SGHDN and CDR2 is FVKESK. The V end was cut by 4 bases, the J end by 1 base, with 4 bases between. The CDR3 loop spans 13 amino acids.

This clone was counted a few times. The sample contains more than one DNA sequence encoding this CDR3. The chain carries TRBV7-2 and TRBJ2-7; D is undetermined. CDR3 length: 11 residues. The germline V and J ends were trimmed by 5 bases and 3 bases, with 5 bases remaining between them. CDR1 is SGHTA and CDR2 is FQGNSA in the germline V gene. CDR3 loop: CASSRSYEQYF. The CDR3 nucleotides are TGTGCCAGCAGCCGTAGCTACGAGCAGTACTTC. The full variable domain, with the rest looked up from reference TRBV7-2 and TRBJ2-7, is GAGVSQSPSNKVTEKGKDVELRCDPISGHTALYWYRQSLGQGLEFLIYFQGNSAPDKSGLPSDRFSAERTGGSVSTLTIQRTQQEDSAVYLCASSRSYEQYFGPGTRLTVT.

The chain is built from TRBV7-2 and TRBJ2-5; 12 bases fit TRBD2. V trimming: 5 bases; J trimming: 10 bases; junction bases outside the gene matches: 8. Looked up from germline, CDR1 is SGHTA and CDR2 is FQGNSA. The CDR3 length is 14 residues. CDR3 DNA: TGTGCCAGCAGCAGGACTAGCGGGGAGCGGGGCCAGTACTTC. Protein sequence: CASSRTSGERGQYF.

The chain combines TRBV2 with TRBJ1-6, with D unresolved. V was shortened by 11 bases and J by 8 bases, with 19 bases between the two germline ends. In germline, CDR1 is SNHLY, CDR2 FYNNEI. The CDR3 totals 14 residues. CDR3 amino acids: CASRVDGDYSPLHF. CDR3 coding DNA: TGTGCCTCCAGAGTGGACGGGGATTATTCACCCCTCCACTTT.

This clone has just a few counts. V and J are TRBV5-1 and TRBJ1-1; D is ambiguous. CDR1 SGHRS and CDR2 YFSETQ come from the germline V gene. The CDR3 is 13 residues long. V was trimmed by 0 bases and J by 3 bases, leaving 6 bases between them. The CDR3 coding sequence is TGCGCCAGCAGCTTGGCACTGTACACTGAAGCTTTCTTT. Translated: CASSLALYTEAFF.

The chain joins TRBV19 to TRBJ2-6, with D perhaps being TRBD1 or TRBD2 (5 bases each). Trimming cost V 5 bases and J 0 bases, with 14 bases left between them. Per germline, CDR1 LNHDA and CDR2 SQIVND (reference sequence). This CDR3 region has 17 residues. The CDR3 nucleotides are TGTGCCAGTAGTCCGGGGACCACCTACTCTGGGGCCAACGTCCTGACTTTC. It translates to CASSPGTTYSGANVLTF. The full variable domain, completed using reference TRBV19 and TRBJ2-6, is DGGITQSPKYLFRKEGQNVTLSCEQNLNHDAMYWYRQDPGQGLRLIYYSQIVNDFQKGDIAEGYSVSREKKESFPLTVTSAQKNPTAFYLCASSPGTTYSGANVLTFGAGSRLTVL.

This clone was seen a few times. Here the CDR3 reads CSAERGSQYF. The DNA for the CDR3 is TGCAGCGCTGAGCGGGGGTCCCAGTACTTC. This chain links TRBV29-1 with TRBJ2-5, with 8 bases matching TRBD2. The junction had 4 bases not matched to a gene; V was cut back by 7 bases and J by 9 bases. The CDR3 consists of 10 residues. The germline V gene encodes CDR1 SQVTM and CDR2 ANQGSEA.

The CDR3 spells CAGAKDLNTGELFF. CDR3 in DNA: TGTGCCGGAGCGAAAGATCTGAACACCGGGGAGCTGTTTTTT. The rearrangement uses TRBV10-3 and TRBJ2-2; D uncertain. The CDR3 contains 14 residues. V dropped 11 bases and J dropped 1 base, with 14 bases sitting between them. Per the germline V gene, CDR1 is ENHRY and CDR2 is SYGVKD.

This sequence joins TRBV6-5 and TRBJ2-2; tentatively, D is TRBD1 or TRBD2 (5 bases each). The CDR3 covers 16 residues. The germline V gene has CDR1 MNHEY and CDR2 SVGAGI. Between the trimmed V and J ends, which lost 3 bases and 6 bases, there was a span of 17 bases. This chain's CDR3 is CASSYRASLGAGELFF. The CDR3 region has the DNA TGTGCCAGCAGTTATCGGGCCTCCTTGGGGGCCGGGGAGCTGTTTTTT.

The chain uses TRBV7-9 and TRBJ2-7; 9 nucleotides line up with TRBD1. V gave up 3 bases and J gave up 3 bases; unmatched junction bases: 9. This CDR3 contains 16 residues. The germline gives CDR1 SEHNR, CDR2 FQNEAQ (reference sequence). The CDR3 loop reads CASSFPQGALVYEQYF. The CDR3 nucleotides read TGTGCCAGCAGCTTTCCACAGGGGGCGTTAGTCTACGAGCAGTACTTC.